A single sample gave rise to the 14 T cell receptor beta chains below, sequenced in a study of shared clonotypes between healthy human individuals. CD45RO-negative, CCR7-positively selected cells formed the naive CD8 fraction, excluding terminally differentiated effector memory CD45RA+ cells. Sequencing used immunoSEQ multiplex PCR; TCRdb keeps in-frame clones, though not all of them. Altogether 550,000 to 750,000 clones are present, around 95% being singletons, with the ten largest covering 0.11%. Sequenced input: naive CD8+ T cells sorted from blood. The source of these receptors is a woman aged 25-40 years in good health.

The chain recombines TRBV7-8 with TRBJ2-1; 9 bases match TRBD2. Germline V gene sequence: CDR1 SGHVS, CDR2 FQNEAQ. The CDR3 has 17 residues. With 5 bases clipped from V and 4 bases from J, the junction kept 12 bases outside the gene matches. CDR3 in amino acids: CASSPAGSGRGYNEQFF. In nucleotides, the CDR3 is TGTGCCAGCAGCCCGGCGGGTAGCGGGAGAGGGTACAATGAGCAGTTCTTC.

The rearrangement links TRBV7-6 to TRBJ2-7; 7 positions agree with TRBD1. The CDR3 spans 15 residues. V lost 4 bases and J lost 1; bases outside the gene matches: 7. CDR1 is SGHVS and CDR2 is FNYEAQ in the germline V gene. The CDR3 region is CASSSWDSSSYEQYF. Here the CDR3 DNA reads TGTGCCAGCAGCTCATGGGACAGTAGTTCCTACGAGCAGTACTTC.

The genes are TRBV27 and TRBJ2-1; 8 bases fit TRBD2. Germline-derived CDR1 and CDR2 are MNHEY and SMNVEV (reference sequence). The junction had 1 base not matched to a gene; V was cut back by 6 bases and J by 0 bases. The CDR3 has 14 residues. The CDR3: CASRSGSSYNEQFF. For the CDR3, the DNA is TGTGCCAGCAGGAGCGGGAGCTCCTACAATGAGCAGTTCTTC.

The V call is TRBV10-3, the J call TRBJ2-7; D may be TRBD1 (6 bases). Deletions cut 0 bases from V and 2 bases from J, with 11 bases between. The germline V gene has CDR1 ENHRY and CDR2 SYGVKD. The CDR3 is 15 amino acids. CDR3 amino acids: CAISESGAGTYEQYF. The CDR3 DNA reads TGTGCCATCAGTGAGTCGGGGGCCGGAACCTACGAGCAGTACTTC.

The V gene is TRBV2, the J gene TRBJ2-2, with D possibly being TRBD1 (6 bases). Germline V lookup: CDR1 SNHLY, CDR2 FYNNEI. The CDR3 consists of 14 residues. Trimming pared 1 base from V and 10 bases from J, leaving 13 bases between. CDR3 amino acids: CASSEDNRVPELFF. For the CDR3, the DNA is TGTGCCAGCAGTGAAGACAACAGGGTCCCGGAGCTGTTTTTT.

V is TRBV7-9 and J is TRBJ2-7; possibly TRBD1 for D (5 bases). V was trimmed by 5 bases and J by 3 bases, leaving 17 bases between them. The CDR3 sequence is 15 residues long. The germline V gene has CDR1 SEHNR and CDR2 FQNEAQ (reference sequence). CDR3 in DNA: TGTGCCAGCAGCCCCCTTTTCTTGACAGACTACGAGCAGTACTTC. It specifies CASSPLFLTDYEQYF. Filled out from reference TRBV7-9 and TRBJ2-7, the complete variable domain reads DTGVSQNPRHKITKRGQNVTFRCDPISEHNRLYWYRQTLGQGPEFLTYFQNEAQLEKSRLLSDRFSAERPKGSFSTLEIQRTEQGDSAMYLCASSPLFLTDYEQYFGPGTRLTVT.

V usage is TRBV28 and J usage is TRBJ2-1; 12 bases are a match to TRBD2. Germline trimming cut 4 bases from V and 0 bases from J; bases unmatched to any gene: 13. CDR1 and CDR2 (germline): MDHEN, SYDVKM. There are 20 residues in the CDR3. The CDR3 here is CASSYPTSGRGPSSYNEQFF. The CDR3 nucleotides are TGTGCCAGCAGTTACCCGACTAGCGGGAGAGGTCCGAGCTCCTACAATGAGCAGTTCTTC.

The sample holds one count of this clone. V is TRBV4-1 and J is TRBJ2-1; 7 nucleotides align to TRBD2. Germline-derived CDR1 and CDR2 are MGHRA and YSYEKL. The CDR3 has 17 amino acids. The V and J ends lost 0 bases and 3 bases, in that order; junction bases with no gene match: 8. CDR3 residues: CASSQDALADIYNEQFF. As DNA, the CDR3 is TGCGCCAGCAGCCAAGACGCCCTAGCGGACATCTACAATGAGCAGTTCTTC.

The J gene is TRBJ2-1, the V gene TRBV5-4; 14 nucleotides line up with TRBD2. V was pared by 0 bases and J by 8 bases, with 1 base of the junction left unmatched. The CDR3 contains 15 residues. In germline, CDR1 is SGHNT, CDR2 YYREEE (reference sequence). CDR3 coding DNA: TGTGCCAGCAGCTTGGGACTAGCGGGAGGGGATGAGCAGTTCTTC. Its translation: CASSLGLAGGDEQFF. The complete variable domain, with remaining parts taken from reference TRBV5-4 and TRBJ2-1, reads ETGVTQSPTHLIKTRGQQVTLRCSSQSGHNTVSWYQQALGQGPQFIFQYYREEENGRGNFPPRFSGLQFPNYSSELNVNALELDDSALYLCASSLGLAGGDEQFFGPGTRLTVL.

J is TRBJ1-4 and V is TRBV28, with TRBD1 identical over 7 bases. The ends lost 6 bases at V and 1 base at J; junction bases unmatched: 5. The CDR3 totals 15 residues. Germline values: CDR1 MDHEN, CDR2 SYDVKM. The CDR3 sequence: CASRPTGVTNEKLFF. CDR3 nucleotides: TGTGCCAGCAGACCTACAGGGGTAACTAATGAAAAACTGTTTTTT.

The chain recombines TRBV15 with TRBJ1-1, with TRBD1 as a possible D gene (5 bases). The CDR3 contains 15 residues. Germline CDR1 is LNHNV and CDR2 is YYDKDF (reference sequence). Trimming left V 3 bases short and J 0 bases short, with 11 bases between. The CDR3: CATSSPQGVNTEAFF. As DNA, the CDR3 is TGTGCCACCAGCAGCCCGCAAGGGGTGAACACTGAAGCTTTCTTT.

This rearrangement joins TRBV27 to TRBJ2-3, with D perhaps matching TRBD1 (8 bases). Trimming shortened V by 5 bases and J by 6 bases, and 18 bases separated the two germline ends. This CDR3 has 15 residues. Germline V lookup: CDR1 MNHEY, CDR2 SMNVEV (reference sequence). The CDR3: CASSPGQGGRDTQYF. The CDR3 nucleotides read TGTGCCAGCAGTCCCGGACAGGGAGGGAGGGATACGCAGTATTTT.

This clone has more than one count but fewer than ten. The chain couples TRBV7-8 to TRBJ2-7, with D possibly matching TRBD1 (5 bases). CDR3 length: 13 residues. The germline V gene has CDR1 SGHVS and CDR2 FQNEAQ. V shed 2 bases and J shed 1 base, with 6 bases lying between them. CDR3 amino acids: CASSLRGSYEQYF. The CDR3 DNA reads TGTGCCAGCAGCTTAAGGGGATCCTACGAGCAGTACTTC.

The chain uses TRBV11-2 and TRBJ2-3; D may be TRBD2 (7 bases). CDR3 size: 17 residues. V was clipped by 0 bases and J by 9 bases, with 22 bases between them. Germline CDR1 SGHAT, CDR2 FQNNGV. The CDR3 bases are TGTGCCAGCAGCTTAGATAAGGGACGGGGGGCGTTCGGGACGCAGTATTTT. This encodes CASSLDKGRGAFGTQYF.